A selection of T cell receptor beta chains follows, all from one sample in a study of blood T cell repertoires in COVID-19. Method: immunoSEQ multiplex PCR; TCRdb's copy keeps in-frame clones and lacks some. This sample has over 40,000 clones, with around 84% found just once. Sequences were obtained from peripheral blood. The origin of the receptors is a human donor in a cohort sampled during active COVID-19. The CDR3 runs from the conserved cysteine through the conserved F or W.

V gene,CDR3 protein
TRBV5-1,CASHGQGAMNTEAFF
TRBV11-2,CASSPAYGQGYEQYF
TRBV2,CASSVVDNEQFF
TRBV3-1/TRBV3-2,CASSQRTSGRTDETQYF
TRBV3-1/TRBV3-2,CASSSRTSGRVYEQYF
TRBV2,CASSLGGNTEAFF
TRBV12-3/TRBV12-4,CASSPSGTYEQYF
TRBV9,CASSPTGSNTGELFF
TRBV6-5,CASSIQGATEAFF
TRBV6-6,CASSYEGGPSNQPQHF
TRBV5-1,CASSLPGAGEQYF
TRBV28,CAGGRQGNQPQHF
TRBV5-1,CASSLLTQNTGELFF
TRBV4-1,CASSHPGTGGSYEQYF
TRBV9,CASLVRQAHSGNTIYF
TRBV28,CASRMTSGIPGANVLTF
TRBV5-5,CASSLGGGYEQYF
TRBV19,CASSIGTGEQETQYF
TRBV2,CASRAGQGRYGYTF
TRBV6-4,CASSKGGGTEAFF
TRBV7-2,CASSTGQAYYEQYF
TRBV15,CATSNNDRGSGNTIYF
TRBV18,CASSLDRGGEQYF
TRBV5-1,CASSSTSGSSDTQYF
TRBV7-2,CASSLYRGSSYNEQFF
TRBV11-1,CASSLAPWQGSKNIQYF
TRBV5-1,CASSLGSPGIYEQYF
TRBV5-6,CASSLVPTGDYGYTF
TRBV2,CAARGLINTGELFF
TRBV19,CASSYTGNNSPLHF
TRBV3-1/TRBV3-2,CASSPRADRGPYNEQFF
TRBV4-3,CASSSYVGENTEAFF
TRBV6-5,CASSRTGGSEKLFF
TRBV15,CATSRGLRLAGKEETQYF
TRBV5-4,CASRRTGVNVVNEQFF
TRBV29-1,CSVGSRAFGEQYF
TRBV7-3,CASSLGGADTQYF
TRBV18,CASLSSGTGELFF